This passage covers 2 T cell receptor beta chains from one sample sequenced in a study of T cell clones after liver transplantation. Clones were sequenced by immunoSEQ multiplex PCR, and TCRdb holds only the in-frame ones, with some missing. Among tens of thousands of clones listed, 70% to 80% were seen once. Specimen: CD4+ T cells from blood, collected before liver transplant. These receptors originate from a human donor who received a liver transplant.

V is TRBV28 and J is TRBJ1-2, with D uncertain. V was shortened by 3 bases and J by 2 bases, with 7 bases between the two germline ends. The CDR3 has 13 residues. Germline V CDR1 and CDR2: MDHEN, SYDVKM. The CDR3 spells CASSLEQNYGYTF. CDR3 sequence (DNA): TGTGCCAGCAGTTTGGAACAGAACTATGGCTACACCTTC.

J is TRBJ1-3 and V is TRBV18; 10 bases line up with TRBD1. The CDR3 has 16 residues. Germline lookup yields CDR1 KGHSH and CDR2 LQKENI. The trim removed 4 bases at V and 1 base at J, leaving 4 bases unmatched. The CDR3 loop reads CASSLDRGRSGNTIYF. CDR3 coding DNA: TGTGCCAGCTCACTCGACAGGGGGCGTTCTGGAAACACCATATATTTT. Combining the CDR3 with reference TRBV18 and TRBJ1-3 gives the whole variable domain NAGVMQNPRHLVRRRGQEARLRCSPMKGHSHVYWYRQLPEEGLKFMVYLQKENIIDESGMPKERFSAEFPKEGPSILRIQQVVRGDSAAYFCASSLDRGRSGNTIYFGEGSWLTVV.